This TCR beta chain was identified in a study of T cells in Graves' hyperthyroidism and ophthalmopathy. TCR beta CDR3 regions were amplified from RNA. The study used the HTBI primer set for a first-round RT-PCR of the TCR CDR3. TCRdb re-derived calls from the multiplex PCR reads in MiXCR, one entry per CDR3 protein. The sample yields over 350,000 distinct CDR3 sequences, approximately 14% seen once. The study based diagnoses on clinical symptoms, serum thyroxine and TRAb, thyroid ultrasound and orbital computed tomography. Notes on the study in general: The model forecast ophthalmopathy, anticipating it by a median about 7 months before onset.

This clonotype was seen more than once but under ten times. As yet, its antigen is unknown. The CDR3 has 12 amino acids. CDR1 is SGHDN, CDR2 FVKESK, per germline. The ends were cut back, 3 bases at V and 4 bases at J, with 3 bases in the middle. Sequencing was carried out using blood. This sequence was found in a man younger than 35 with Graves' ophthalmopathy. The chain couples TRBV14 to TRBJ2-2; D not resolved. CDR3 bases: TGTGCCAGCAGCCACTCCACCGGGGAGCTGTTTTTT. Its protein is CASSHSTGELFF.